This TCR beta chain was identified during a study of T cell responses to AZD1222 COVID-19 vaccine. Here immunoSEQ multiplex PCR was the method, and the copy in TCRdb shows in-frame clones only, minus some. Among roughly 160,000 clones, roughly nine tenths were seen once, and the ten largest hold under 2.5%. Study-level findings and limits: Once two AZD1222 doses were given, Spike-specific TCR breadth and depth went up. Clonal diversity was possibly underestimated, and the donors were mostly white British, with more females. At baseline, just 6 or 7 AZD1222 recipients tested seropositive. Vaccine-related CD4 TCRs covered spike, predominating at 160-218 and 743-854.

Germline CDR1 reads MDHEN; CDR2 reads SYDVKM. V lost 9 bases, J lost 3 bases, and 4 bases stayed unmatched. This CDR3 comprises 13 residues. With respect to this clone: Its antigen is currently unknown.

The source of this sequence is an adult in good health. The genes are TRBV28 and TRBJ2-2; 7 bases align to TRBD2. This sample comprised peripheral blood, obtained on day 0 of AZD1222 vaccination. CDR3 loop: CASSGWYTGELFF. The CDR3 nucleotides are TGTGCCAGTAGCGGGTGGTACACCGGGGAGCTGTTTTTT. Supplemented by reference TRBV28 and TRBJ2-2, the full variable domain reads DVKVTQSSRYLVKRTGEKVFLECVQDMDHENMFWYRQDPGLGLRLIYFSYDVKMKEKGDIPEGYSVSREKKERFSLILESASTNQTSMYLCASSGWYTGELFFGEGSRLTVL.